This is a list of T cell receptor beta chains from one sample in a study of shared clonotypes between healthy human individuals. Assay: immunoSEQ multiplex PCR; the TCRdb copy retains only in-frame clones and omits some. The data hold millions of clones, with about 92% observed a single time. The source material was naive CD4+ T cells sorted from blood. The source is a man aged 18 to 29 in good health. Both conserved end residues are part of each CDR3. A D gene is named only where the DNA matches it firmly.

d_call j_call v_call cdr3_aa
. TRBJ1-2 TRBV6-5 CASRRGSANYGYTF
. TRBJ2-7 TRBV5-1 CASSLAVLDGYEQYF
. TRBJ1-4 TRBV29-1 CSVEWMENEKLFF
TRBD1 TRBJ1-4 TRBV28 CASSSFTPGGGHEKLFF
TRBD2 TRBJ2-1 TRBV29-1 CSVEEGLAGPNEQFF
TRBD1 TRBJ1-2 TRBV5-4 CASSVGQDYGYTF
. TRBJ2-7 TRBV6-1 CASLPRDTSYEQYF
TRBD2 TRBJ2-2 TRBV6-5 CASRSGGAYTGELFF
. TRBJ2-1 TRBV11-3 CASSHSSGSYNEQFF
. TRBJ1-5 TRBV25-1 CASSAHSNQPQHF
TRBD1 TRBJ1-1 TRBV30 CAWSAKGQGRMTFF
. TRBJ1-5 TRBV28 CASSLADSYSNQPQHF
. TRBJ2-3 TRBV10-1 CASSGAESTDTQYF
TRBD1 TRBJ2-7 TRBV10-3 CAISEYGTGTGEQYF
. TRBJ2-7 TRBV6-1 CASSESRAPYEQYF
TRBD1 TRBJ2-5 TRBV11-3 CASSSRDRQETQYF
. TRBJ2-2 TRBV9 CASSVEPRANTGELFF
TRBD1 TRBJ2-5 TRBV7-2 CASSSGTGGLVETQYF
TRBD2 TRBJ2-5 TRBV5-1 CASSETSGRGETQYF
. TRBJ2-7 TRBV27 CASSSLRDSLGKTYEQYF
TRBD2 TRBJ2-7 TRBV7-2 CASSSFSGPYEQYF
. TRBJ1-5 TRBV30 CAWSFSGSNQPQHF
TRBD2 TRBJ2-7 TRBV5-4 CASSLGTSGTYEQYF
. TRBJ2-7 TRBV7-2 CASSLTGGEQYF
. TRBJ1-1 TRBV5-1 CASSYSGRGNTEAFF
. TRBJ2-7 TRBV11-3 CASSLDNYEQYF
TRBD1 TRBJ1-5 TRBV18 CASSPDREQGQPQHF
TRBD2 TRBJ2-1 TRBV10-3 CAISEGTSGRRGEQFF
. TRBJ2-7 TRBV28 CASSSGTLSSYEQYF
. TRBJ2-3 TRBV6-5 CASSYSGAGTDTQYF
. TRBJ2-7 TRBV19 CASSETDKPYEQYF
. TRBJ2-7 TRBV6-5 CASSRLSEAAYEQYF
. TRBJ1-5 TRBV28 CASHYRRGVGNQPQHF
. TRBJ2-7 TRBV16 CASSPGAARGEQYF
. TRBJ1-2 TRBV11-2 CASSLSRVGYTF
TRBD1 TRBJ1-2 TRBV19 CASRGRSYGYTF
. TRBJ1-5 TRBV7-2 CASSLDSGAQHF
. TRBJ2-7 TRBV23-1 CASSQSGPRDNEQYF
. TRBJ2-2 TRBV9 CASSVGTLLVRRGASTGELFF
TRBD2 TRBJ2-3 TRBV10-3 CAIRGTSGEADTQYF
. TRBJ1-1 TRBV18 CASSPGGNTEAFF
. TRBJ1-3 TRBV5-1 CASSNAGGLSGNTIYF
. TRBJ1-1 TRBV10-2 CASSESNWGWGNTEAFF
TRBD2 TRBJ2-5 TRBV5-1 CASSFLAGGQETQYF
TRBD1 . TRBV5-1 CASSVGTGAPYEQYF